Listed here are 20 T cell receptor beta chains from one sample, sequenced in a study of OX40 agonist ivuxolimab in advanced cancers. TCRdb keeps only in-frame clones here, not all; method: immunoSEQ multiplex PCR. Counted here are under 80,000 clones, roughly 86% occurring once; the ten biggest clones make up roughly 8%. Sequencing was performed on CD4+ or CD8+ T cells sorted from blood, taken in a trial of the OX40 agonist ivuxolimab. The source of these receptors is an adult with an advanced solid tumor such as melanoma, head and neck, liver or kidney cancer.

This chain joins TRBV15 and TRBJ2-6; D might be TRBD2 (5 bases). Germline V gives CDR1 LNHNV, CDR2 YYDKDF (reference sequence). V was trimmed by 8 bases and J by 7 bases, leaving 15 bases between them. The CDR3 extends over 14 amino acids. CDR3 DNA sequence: TGTGCCACCGAGGGAGACTCCGTCGCCAACGTCCTGACTTTC. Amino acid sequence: CATEGDSVANVLTF.

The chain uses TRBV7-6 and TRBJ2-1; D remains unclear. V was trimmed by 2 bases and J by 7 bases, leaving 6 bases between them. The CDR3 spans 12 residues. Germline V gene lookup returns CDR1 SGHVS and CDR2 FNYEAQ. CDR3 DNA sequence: TGTGCCAGCAGCTTAAGCAGAAATGAGCAGTTCTTC. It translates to CASSLSRNEQFF.

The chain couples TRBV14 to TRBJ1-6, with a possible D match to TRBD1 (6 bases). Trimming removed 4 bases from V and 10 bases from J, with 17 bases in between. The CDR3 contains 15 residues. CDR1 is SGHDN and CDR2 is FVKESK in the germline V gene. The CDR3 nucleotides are TGTGCCAGCAGCCTCTGGGACAAATCAAACTCACCCCTCCACTTT. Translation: CASSLWDKSNSPLHF.

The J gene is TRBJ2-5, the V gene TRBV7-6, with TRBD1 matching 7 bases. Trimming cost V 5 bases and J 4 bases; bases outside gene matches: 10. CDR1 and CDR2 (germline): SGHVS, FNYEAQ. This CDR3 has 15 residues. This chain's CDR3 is CASSPVGRGRETQYF. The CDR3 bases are TGTGCCAGCAGCCCCGTCGGCAGGGGGAGAGAGACCCAGTACTTC.

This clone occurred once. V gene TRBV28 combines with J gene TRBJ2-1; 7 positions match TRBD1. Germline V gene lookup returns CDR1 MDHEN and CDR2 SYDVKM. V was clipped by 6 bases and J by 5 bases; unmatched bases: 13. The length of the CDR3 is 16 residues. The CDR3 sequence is CASSWVLGQVDNEQFF. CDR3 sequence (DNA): TGTGCCAGCAGCTGGGTCCTCGGACAGGTCGACAATGAGCAGTTCTTC.

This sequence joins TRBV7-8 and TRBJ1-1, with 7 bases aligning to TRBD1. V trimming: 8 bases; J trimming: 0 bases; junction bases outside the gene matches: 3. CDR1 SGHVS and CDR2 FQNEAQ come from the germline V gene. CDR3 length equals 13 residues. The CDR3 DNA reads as TGTGCCAGCGGGGGACAGCTGAACACTGAAGCTTTCTTT. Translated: CASGGQLNTEAFF.

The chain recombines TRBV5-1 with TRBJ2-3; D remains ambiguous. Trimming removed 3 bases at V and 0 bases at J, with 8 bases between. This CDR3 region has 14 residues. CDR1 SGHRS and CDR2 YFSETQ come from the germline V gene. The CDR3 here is CASSYTSSTDTQYF. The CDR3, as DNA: TGCGCCAGCAGCTACACCTCTAGCACAGATACGCAGTATTTT.

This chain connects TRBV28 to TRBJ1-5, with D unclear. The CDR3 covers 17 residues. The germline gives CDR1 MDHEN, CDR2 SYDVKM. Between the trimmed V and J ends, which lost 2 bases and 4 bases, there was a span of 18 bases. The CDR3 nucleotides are TGTGCCAGCAGTTTACAGGATCTGGGATCGGGGAATCAGCCCCAGCATTTT. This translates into CASSLQDLGSGNQPQHF.

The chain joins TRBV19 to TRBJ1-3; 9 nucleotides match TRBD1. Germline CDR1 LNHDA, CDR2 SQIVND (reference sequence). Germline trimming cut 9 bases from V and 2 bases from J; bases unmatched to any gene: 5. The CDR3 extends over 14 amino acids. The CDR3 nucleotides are TGTGCCAGCCGGGACAGGGCTACTGGAAACACCATATATTTT. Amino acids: CASRDRATGNTIYF.

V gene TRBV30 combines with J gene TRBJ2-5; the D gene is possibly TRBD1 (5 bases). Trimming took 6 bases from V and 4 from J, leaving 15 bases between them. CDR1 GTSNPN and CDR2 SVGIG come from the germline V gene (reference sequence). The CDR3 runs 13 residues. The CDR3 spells CACQGAGLETQYF. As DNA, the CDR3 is TGTGCCTGCCAAGGGGCAGGGTTAGAGACCCAGTACTTC.

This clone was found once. CDR3 sequence: CASSRTGRVNQPQHF. CDR3 nucleotide sequence: TGTGCCAGCAGTCGGACAGGGAGGGTCAATCAGCCCCAGCATTTT. This rearrangement joins TRBV28 to TRBJ1-5; 8 bases match TRBD1. V lost 5 bases to trimming and J lost 3 bases; unmatched junction nucleotides: 6. The CDR3 is made up of 15 amino acids. The germline CDR1 and CDR2 sequences are MDHEN and SYDVKM. Filled out from reference TRBV28 and TRBJ1-5, the complete variable domain reads DVKVTQSSRYLVKRTGEKVFLECVQDMDHENMFWYRQDPGLGLRLIYFSYDVKMKEKGDIPEGYSVSREKKERFSLILESASTNQTSMYLCASSRTGRVNQPQHFGDGTRLSIL.

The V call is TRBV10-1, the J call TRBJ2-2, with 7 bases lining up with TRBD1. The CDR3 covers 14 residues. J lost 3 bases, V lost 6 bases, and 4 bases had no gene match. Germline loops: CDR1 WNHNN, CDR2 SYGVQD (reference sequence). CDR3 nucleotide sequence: TGCGCCAGCAGGACAGGGAAATACACCGGGGAGCTGTTTTTT. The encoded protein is CASRTGKYTGELFF.

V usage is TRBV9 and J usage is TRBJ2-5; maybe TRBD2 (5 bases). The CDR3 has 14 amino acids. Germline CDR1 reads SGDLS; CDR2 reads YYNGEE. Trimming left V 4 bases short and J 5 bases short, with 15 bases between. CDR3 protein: CASSSPGGWETQYF. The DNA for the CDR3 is TGTGCCAGCAGCTCTCCAGGAGGCTGGGAGACCCAGTACTTC.

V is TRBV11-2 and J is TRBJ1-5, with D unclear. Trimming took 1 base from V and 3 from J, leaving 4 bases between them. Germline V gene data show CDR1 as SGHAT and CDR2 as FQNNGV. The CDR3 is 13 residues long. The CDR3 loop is CASSLVANQPQHF. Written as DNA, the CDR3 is TGTGCCAGCAGCTTAGTAGCCAATCAGCCCCAGCATTTT. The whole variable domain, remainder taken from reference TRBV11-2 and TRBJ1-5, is EAGVAQSPRYKIIEKRQSVAFWCNPISGHATLYWYQQILGQGPKLLIQFQNNGVVDDSQLPKDRFSAERLKGVDSTLKIQPAKLEDSAVYLCASSLVANQPQHFGDGTRLSIL.

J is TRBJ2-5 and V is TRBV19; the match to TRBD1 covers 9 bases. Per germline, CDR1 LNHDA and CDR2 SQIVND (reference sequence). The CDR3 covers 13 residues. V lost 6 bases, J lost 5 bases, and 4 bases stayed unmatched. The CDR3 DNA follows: TGTGCCAGTAGGGCAGGACAGGGGGAGACCCAGTACTTC. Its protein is CASRAGQGETQYF.

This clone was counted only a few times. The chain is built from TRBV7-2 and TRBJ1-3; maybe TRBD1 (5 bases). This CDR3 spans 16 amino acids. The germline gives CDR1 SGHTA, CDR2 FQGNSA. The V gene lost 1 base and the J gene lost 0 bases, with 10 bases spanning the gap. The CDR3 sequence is CASSLGAGVSGNTIYF. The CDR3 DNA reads TGTGCCAGCAGCTTAGGGGCGGGGGTCTCTGGAAACACCATATATTTT.

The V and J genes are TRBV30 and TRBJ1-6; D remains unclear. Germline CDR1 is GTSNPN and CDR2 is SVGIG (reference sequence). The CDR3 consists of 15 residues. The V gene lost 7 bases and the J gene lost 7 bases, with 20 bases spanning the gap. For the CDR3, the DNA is TGTGCCTCCTCCTTAGACGACCCGTGGAATTCACCCCTCCACTTT. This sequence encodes CASSLDDPWNSPLHF. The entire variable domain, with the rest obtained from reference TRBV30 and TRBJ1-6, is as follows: SQTIHQWPATLVQPVGSPLSLECTVEGTSNPNLYWYRQAAGRGLQLLFYSVGIGQISSEVPQNLSASRPQDRQFILSSKKLLLSDSGFYLCASSLDDPWNSPLHFGNGTRLTVT.

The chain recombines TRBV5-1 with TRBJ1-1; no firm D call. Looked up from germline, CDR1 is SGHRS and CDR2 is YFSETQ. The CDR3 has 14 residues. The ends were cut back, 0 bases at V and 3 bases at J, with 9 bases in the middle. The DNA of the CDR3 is TGCGCCAGCAGCTTGGGAGGGAAGGACACTGAAGCTTTCTTT. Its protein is CASSLGGKDTEAFF.

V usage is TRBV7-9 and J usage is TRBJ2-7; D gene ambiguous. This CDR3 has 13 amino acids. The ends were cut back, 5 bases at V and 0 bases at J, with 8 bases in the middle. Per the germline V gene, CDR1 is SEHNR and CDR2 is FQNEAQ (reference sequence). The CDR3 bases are TGTGCCAGCAGCCTTACTAACTCCTACGAGCAGTACTTC. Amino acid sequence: CASSLTNSYEQYF.

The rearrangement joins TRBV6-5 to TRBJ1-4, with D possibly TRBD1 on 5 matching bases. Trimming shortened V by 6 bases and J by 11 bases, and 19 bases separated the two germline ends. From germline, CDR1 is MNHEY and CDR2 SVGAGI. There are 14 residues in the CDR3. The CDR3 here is CASSRAQGEIKLFF. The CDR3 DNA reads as TGTGCCAGCAGCCGAGCGCAGGGAGAGATTAAACTGTTTTTT.